This T cell receptor (beta chain) was profiled in a study of blood T cell repertoires in COVID-19. V lost 5 bases, J lost 5 bases, and 13 bases lay in between. The CDR3 runs to 12 residues. Germline assignment: CDR1 GTSNPN and CDR2 SVGIG (reference sequence). TCRdb keeps only in-frame clones here, not all; method: immunoSEQ multiplex PCR. Among some 240,000 clones listed, approximately 84% were seen once. The origin of this receptor is a woman aged 40 to 49 with acute COVID-19. The chain links TRBV30 to TRBJ2-7, with no clear D. Sample: PBMCs or T cells enriched from blood (not recorded which). In nucleotides, the CDR3 is TGTGCCTGGGGAACCGTCGGTAACGAGCAGTACTTC. Its translation is CAWGTVGNEQYF.